One and the same sample provided the 7 T cell receptor beta chains below, sequenced in a study of CD8+ T cells in alopecia areata. Following extraction, RNA underwent reverse transcription to cDNA, which served as the sequencing template. Sequenced by immunoSEQ multiplex PCR; TCRdb stores in-frame clones only, minus some. The sample contains some 150,000 clones, around 83% of which appear only once. The treatment is: oral pan-JAK inhibitor, 5-10 mg twice daily. Source: CD8+ T cells sorted from blood, taken at week 4, from a patient treated with tofacitinib. These receptors all stem from a human donor with alopecia areata.

This chain uses TRBV15 with TRBJ2-1; the match to TRBD2 covers 10 bases. Germline V gives CDR1 LNHNV, CDR2 YYDKDF (reference sequence). CDR3 length: 17 residues. With 1 base clipped from V and 0 bases from J, the junction kept 3 bases outside the gene matches. The CDR3 spells CATSRGPSGSSYNEQFF. CDR3 nucleotide sequence: TGTGCCACCAGCAGAGGACCTAGCGGGAGCTCCTACAATGAGCAGTTCTTC. Variable domain in full (rest from reference TRBV15 and TRBJ2-1): DAMVIQNPRYQVTQFGKPVTLSCSQTLNHNVMYWYQQKSSQAPKLLFHYYDKDFNNEADTPDNFQSRRPNTSFCFLDIRSPGLGDTAMYLCATSRGPSGSSYNEQFFGPGTRLTVL.

This clone turned up a few times. The CDR3 DNA reads TGTGCCAGTAGTCAGCTAGCGAGGGCCCACGAGCAGTACTTC. Its protein product is CASSQLARAHEQYF. This chain connects TRBV19 to TRBJ2-7; TRBD2 is a possible D gene (6 bases). This CDR3 region has 14 residues. The V gene's germline CDR1 is LNHDA and CDR2 SQIVND (reference sequence). The germline V and J ends were trimmed by 5 bases and 5 bases, with 16 bases remaining between them.

Here the CDR3 reads CASSLNGGGKETQYF. CDR3 bases: TGTGCCAGCAGCTTAAACGGGGGAGGGAAAGAGACCCAGTACTTC. The V call is TRBV7-3, the J call TRBJ2-5; TRBD2 matches 7 bases. V lost 1 base and J lost 3; bases outside the gene matches: 5. The CDR3 length is 15 residues. Germline CDR1 reads SGHTA; CDR2 reads FQGTGA.

The V gene is TRBV2, the J gene TRBJ2-1; 12 nucleotides agree with TRBD2. The CDR3 contains 19 residues. V was clipped by 3 bases and J by 0 bases; unmatched bases: 9. Germline V gene sequence: CDR1 SNHLY, CDR2 FYNNEI. The CDR3 DNA reads TGTGCCAGCAGTGACCTAGCGGGAGGGCCTAAGGGCTCCTACAATGAGCAGTTCTTC. This encodes CASSDLAGGPKGSYNEQFF.

The J gene is TRBJ2-3, the V gene TRBV9, with D possibly TRBD2 on 6 matching bases. This CDR3 region has 16 residues. V lost 0 bases to trimming and J lost 2 bases, with 13 bases between them. Germline V gene sequence: CDR1 SGDLS, CDR2 YYNGEE. In DNA, the CDR3 is TGTGCCAGCAGCGTAGAGGTAGCGGATGACACAGATACGCAGTATTTT. It specifies CASSVEVADDTDTQYF.

The chain recombines TRBV5-4 with TRBJ1-1; D is unresolved. CDR1 is SGHNT and CDR2 is YYREEE in the germline V gene (reference sequence). Trimming left V 4 bases short and J 1 base short, with 5 bases between. The length of the CDR3 is 12 residues. This CDR3 reads CASSPGNTEAFF. CDR3 nucleotides: TGTGCCAGCAGCCCAGGGAACACTGAAGCTTTCTTT. Using reference TRBV5-4 and TRBJ1-1 for the parts outside the CDR3, the full variable domain is ETGVTQSPTHLIKTRGQQVTLRCSSQSGHNTVSWYQQALGQGPQFIFQYYREEENGRGNFPPRFSGLQFPNYSSELNVNALELDDSALYLCASSPGNTEAFFGQGTRLTVV.

This rearrangement joins TRBV19 to TRBJ1-2; no clear D gene. The CDR3 runs 12 residues. Germline loops: CDR1 LNHDA, CDR2 SQIVND (reference sequence). The V and J ends lost 3 bases and 7 bases respectively, with 9 bases between them. CDR3 sequence (DNA): TGTGCCAGTAGTATCGGAGGGATTGGCTACACCTTC. This translates into CASSIGGIGYTF.